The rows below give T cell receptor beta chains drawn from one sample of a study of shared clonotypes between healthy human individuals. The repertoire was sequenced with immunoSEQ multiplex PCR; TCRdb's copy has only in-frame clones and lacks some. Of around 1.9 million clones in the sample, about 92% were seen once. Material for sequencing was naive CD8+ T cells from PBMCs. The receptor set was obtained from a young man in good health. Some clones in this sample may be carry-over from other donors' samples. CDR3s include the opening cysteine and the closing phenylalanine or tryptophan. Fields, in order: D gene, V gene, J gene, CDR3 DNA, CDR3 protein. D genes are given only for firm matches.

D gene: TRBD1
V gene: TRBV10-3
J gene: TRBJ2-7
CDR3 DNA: TGTGCCATCAGTACCGGGACAGGGGCCGAGCAGTACTTC
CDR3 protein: CAISTGTGAEQYF

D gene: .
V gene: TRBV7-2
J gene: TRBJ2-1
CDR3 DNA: TGTGCCAGCAGCTTAGGTGAATACAATGAGCAGTTCTTC
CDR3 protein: CASSLGEYNEQFF

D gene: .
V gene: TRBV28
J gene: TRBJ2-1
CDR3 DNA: TGTGCCAGCAGTTTACCTAACGTCCTGCACCTTTCCAATGAGCAGTTCTTC
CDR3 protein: CASSLPNVLHLSNEQFF

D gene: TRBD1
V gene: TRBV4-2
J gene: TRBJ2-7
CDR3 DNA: TGTGCCAGCAGCCAGTTTGAGTCTACCCGGGACAGGGGCTACGAGCAGTACTTC
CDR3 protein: CASSQFESTRDRGYEQYF

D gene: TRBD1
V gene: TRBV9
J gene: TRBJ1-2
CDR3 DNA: TGTGCCAGCAGCTCCAACTCCGGGACAGGAGGGAACTATGGCTACACCTTC
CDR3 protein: CASSSNSGTGGNYGYTF

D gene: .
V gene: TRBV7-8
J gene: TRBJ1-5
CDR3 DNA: TGTGCCAGCAGTTCGAGAGTACCGAATGAAGGGAATCAGCCCCAGCATTTT
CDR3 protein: CASSSRVPNEGNQPQHF

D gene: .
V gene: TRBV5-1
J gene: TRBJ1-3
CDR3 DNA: TGCGCCAGCAGCTTCAGGATAGGGGGGGACGTACCCGGAAACACCATATATTTT
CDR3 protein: CASSFRIGGDVPGNTIYF

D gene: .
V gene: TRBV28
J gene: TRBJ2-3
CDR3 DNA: TGTGCCAGCAGCCCCGGGGGGGGACAGGGCACAGATACGCAGTATTTT
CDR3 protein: CASSPGGGQGTDTQYF

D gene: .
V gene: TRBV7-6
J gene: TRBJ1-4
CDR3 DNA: TGTGCCAGCAGCCAAGGGGGTCAGGCGGGTGAAAAACTGTTTTTT
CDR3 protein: CASSQGGQAGEKLFF

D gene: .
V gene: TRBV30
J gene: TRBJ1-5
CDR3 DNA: TGTGCCTGGAGTGGAACAGGGTACAATCAGCCCCAGCATTTT
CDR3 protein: CAWSGTGYNQPQHF

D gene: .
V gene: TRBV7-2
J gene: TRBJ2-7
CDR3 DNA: TGTGCCAGCAGCTTAGCATCCGGACCGGCCTCCGAGCAGTACTTC
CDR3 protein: CASSLASGPASEQYF

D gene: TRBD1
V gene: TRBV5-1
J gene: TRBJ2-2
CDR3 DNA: TGCGCCAGCAGCTGGCACAGGGGGGCGGACCCTCACGCGAACACCGGGGAGCTGTTTTTT
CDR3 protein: CASSWHRGADPHANTGELFF

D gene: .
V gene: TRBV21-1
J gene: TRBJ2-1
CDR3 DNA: TGTGCCAGCAGCAAAGGCGCCAGGGGGAACTACAATGAGCAGTTCTTC
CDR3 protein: CASSKGARGNYNEQFF

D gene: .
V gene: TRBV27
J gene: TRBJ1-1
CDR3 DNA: TGTGCCAGCAGCCCCAAATGGGGGTTTAGGGACACTGAAGCTTTCTTT
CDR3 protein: CASSPKWGFRDTEAFF

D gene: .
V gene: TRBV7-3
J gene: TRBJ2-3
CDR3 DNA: TGTGCCAGCAGCTTTGCCTTGGGAGGGGACATTAGCACAGATACGCAGTATTTT
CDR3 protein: CASSFALGGDISTDTQYF